Included here is one T cell receptor (beta chain) sequence, with context. This specimen belongs to a study of blood T cell repertoires in COVID-19. Study summary: Sites in the United States, Italy and Spain provided acute and convalescent COVID-19 samples.

Generated by immunoSEQ multiplex PCR, the TCRdb table keeps only in-frame clones and is missing some. Altogether about 270,000 clones are present, 86% being singletons, with the ten largest covering less than 3%. In germline, CDR1 is SQVTM, CDR2 ANQGSEA. The CDR3 covers 9 residues. V was clipped by 8 bases and J by 3 bases, with 5 bases between them. Recovered participants had two consecutive negative NP/OP PCR tests, healthcare professional clearance, or symptom resolution. The sequence was collected from a woman under 30 who had recovered from COVID-19. The sample consisted of PBMCs or T cells enriched from blood (not recorded which). This chain uses TRBV29-1 with TRBJ2-7; D unresolved. CDR3 in amino acids: CSPHYEQYF. In DNA form, the CDR3 reads TGCAGCCCCCACTACGAGCAGTACTTC.